This T cell receptor beta chain originates from a study of blood T cells in healthy people across ages. Study background: Every two T cells gave about one barcoded beta molecule via template switching. Study conclusions and caveats: No one knew whether donors had CMV, which possibly confounded expanded clonotype changes. Older age went with lower TCR beta diversity per million T cells, in a roughly linear way. Investigators viewed diversity estimates from one million T cells as underestimates, the study reported.

Note on this clonotype: Its antigen is not identified.

V lost 2 bases and J lost 1; bases outside the gene matches: 4. CDR3 length: 16 residues. Germline V gene sequence: CDR1 ENHRY, CDR2 SYGVKD. Then a second PCR, running about 7 to 11 cycles, was carried out with a sample-barcoded 5' primer and a J-beta primer mix. Using its own MiXCR run on the 5' RACE reads, TCRdb lists one record per CDR3 protein. The table shows 1.5 million to 2 million distinct CDR3 sequences, with over 25% occurring only once. The sequenced sample was blood. The sequence came from a woman aged 25 to 39 in good health. This sequence joins TRBV10-3 and TRBJ2-7, with 11 bases lining up with TRBD2. DNA of the CDR3: TGTGCCATCAGTGAGAGAGGGACTAGCGGTTCCTACGAGCAGTACTTC. This sequence encodes CAISERGTSGSYEQYF.